Listed below are T cell receptor beta chains from one sample, sequenced in a study of blood T cell repertoires in COVID-19. Clones were sequenced by immunoSEQ multiplex PCR, and TCRdb holds only the in-frame ones, with some missing. This sample has about 56,000 clones; roughly 72% occur once, and the top ten carry around 4.9%. Sequenced sample: peripheral blood. The receptors here all came from a woman in her 70s with COVID-19, enrolled during active disease. Both conserved end residues are trimmed from each CDR3.

v_call,j_call,cdr3_aa
TRBV12-5,TRBJ1-1,ASGLGTAVNTEAF
TRBV18,TRBJ1-1,ASSESYRGDTEAF
TRBV4-2,TRBJ2-5,ASSQDLRGETQY
TRBV11-3,TRBJ1-6,ASSLRQGDSPLH
TRBV11-3,TRBJ2-1,ASSLGRSYNEQF
TRBV19,TRBJ1-1,ASSIKGTPYMNTEAF
TRBV5-1,TRBJ1-2,ASRPGGQHDGYT
TRBV11-2,TRBJ1-3,ASSLGAGTGNTIY
TRBV11-2,TRBJ2-1,ASSGGGYEQF
TRBV9,TRBJ1-1,ASSVGPGWDTEAF
TRBV28,TRBJ1-5,ASSLSLAGNQPQH
TRBV6-2/TRBV6-3,TRBJ2-3,ASSYSRTSGKTDTQY
TRBV12-3/TRBV12-4,TRBJ1-2,ASSTGFSYGYT
TRBV10-1,TRBJ2-5,ASSQPEETQY
TRBV18,TRBJ2-1,ASSPRRGPGDEQF
TRBV3-1/TRBV3-2,TRBJ2-1,ASSSGTSGRNEQF
TRBV18,TRBJ1-5,ASSPWGEGQPQH
TRBV2,TRBJ2-3,ASRLGGSLRNTQY
TRBV7-3,TRBJ2-1,ASSELAGGEQF
TRBV9,TRBJ2-3,ASSTTAGGDTDTQY
TRBV7-9,TRBJ1-1,ASSSPGQGRGTEAF
TRBV9,TRBJ1-2,ASSGSQGLRGYT
TRBV6-5,TRBJ2-7,ASSYAVRTPSYEQY